Sequencing of this T cell receptor beta chain was carried out in a study of brain T cells in children with intractable seizures. The germline V gene encodes CDR1 SGHVS and CDR2 FQNEAQ. This CDR3 has 16 residues. With 1 base removed from V and 0 bases from J, the gap between germline ends came to 12 bases. Points on this clone: The antigen is undetermined.

General study results and limits: HCMV serostatus was not known, and viral specificity came from CDR3 similarity only. Absence of clones before surgery may stem from lower sequencing depth.

Data came from immunoSEQ multiplex PCR; TCRdb stores just in-frame clones and leaves some out. The sample consists of around 80,000 clones, 91% of them appearing once. Sequencing was limited to surgery cases with top T cell transcript signatures in brain tissue. Pre-surgery treatment included at least one anti-epileptic drug. The chain recombines TRBV7-8 with TRBJ1-2; D gene uncertain. This receptor was obtained from a girl aged 2 to 9 with Rasmussen encephalitis and intractable seizures. The specimen comprised peripheral blood, sampled at surgery. The CDR3 protein is CASSLGLSGPNYGYTF. CDR3 nucleotides: TGTGCCAGCAGCTTAGGGCTCTCAGGACCTAACTATGGCTACACCTTC. Filled out from reference TRBV7-8 and TRBJ1-2, the complete variable domain reads GAGVSQSPRYKVAKRGQDVALRCDPISGHVSLFWYQQALGQGPEFLTYFQNEAQLDKSGLPSDRFFAERPEGSVSTLKIQRTQQEDSAVYLCASSLGLSGPNYGYTFGSGTRLTVV.